These 17 T cell receptor beta chains were all obtained from the same sample, sequenced in a study of shared clonotypes between healthy human individuals. TCRdb's table, derived via immunoSEQ multiplex PCR, lists solely in-frame clones and lacks some. The table records approximately 720,000 clones, approximately 90% of them present only once. Naive CD8 cells lacked CD45RO, underwent positive selection for CCR7 and left out terminally differentiated effector memory CD45RA+ cells. Sequenced input: naive CD8+ T cells sorted from blood. The receptors shown here come from a man younger than 40 in good health.

This CDR3 is CASSQGLFSYEQYF. The CDR3 bases are TGCGCCAGCAGCCAAGGACTATTCTCCTACGAGCAGTACTTC. The chain uses TRBV4-3 and TRBJ2-7; tentatively, D is TRBD2 (5 bases). Germline V gene sequence: CDR1 LGHNA, CDR2 YSLEER. The length of the CDR3 is 14 residues. V dropped 1 base and J dropped 0 bases, with 7 bases sitting between them.

The V call is TRBV4-1, the J call TRBJ2-3; 13 nucleotides match TRBD2. Germline V gene sequence: CDR1 MGHRA, CDR2 YSYEKL. Losses at the gene ends were 3 bases for V and 2 bases for J; bases not matched to a gene: 8. This CDR3 contains 18 residues. The DNA of the CDR3 is TGCGCCAGCAGCCAGACCGGGACTAGCGGGATATTCACAGATACGCAGTATTTT. Protein: CASSQTGTSGIFTDTQYF.

In this sample, this clone turned up a few times. The V and J genes are TRBV7-9 and TRBJ2-7; 7 bases align to TRBD1. The CDR3 has 11 amino acids. CDR1 SEHNR and CDR2 FQNEAQ come from the germline V gene (reference sequence). J gave up 3 bases and V 10 bases, and 3 bases lay outside the gene matches. For the CDR3, the DNA is TGTGCCATACAGGGGAACTACGAGCAGTACTTC. Translating it yields CAIQGNYEQYF.

The chain is built from TRBV19 and TRBJ2-7, with D tentatively TRBD1 (5 bases). The CDR3 is 14 amino acids. The V and J ends lost 2 bases and 4 bases respectively, with 12 bases between them. Germline lookup yields CDR1 LNHDA and CDR2 SQIVND (reference sequence). As DNA, the CDR3 is TGTGCCAGTAGTATAAGTCAGGGAAATTACGAGCAGTACTTC. Translation gives CASSISQGNYEQYF.

The chain is built from TRBV29-1 and TRBJ2-7; 9 bases are a match to TRBD2. Trimming took 3 bases from V and 2 from J; bases not matched to a gene: 5. The CDR3 sequence is 14 residues long. The V gene's germline CDR1 is SQVTM and CDR2 ANQGSEA. The CDR3 DNA sequence: TGCAGCGTTGATGGCCTAGCGGGGCCCTACGAGCAGTACTTC. This codes for CSVDGLAGPYEQYF.

This clone was counted once. The J gene is TRBJ2-5, the V gene TRBV28; the match to TRBD1 covers 9 bases. The germline gives CDR1 MDHEN, CDR2 SYDVKM. The CDR3 length is 17 residues. Germline trimming cut 4 bases from V and 2 bases from J; bases unmatched to any gene: 11. In nucleotides, the CDR3 is TGTGCCAGCAGTTCCCTCCGCCGGGACAGGGATCAAGAGACCCAGTACTTC. Protein product: CASSSLRRDRDQETQYF.

The chain joins TRBV6-5 to TRBJ2-7, with 10 bases identical to TRBD2. V trimming: 6 bases; J trimming: 0 bases; junction bases outside the gene matches: 5. The CDR3 sequence is 15 residues long. Germline values: CDR1 MNHEY, CDR2 SVGAGI. The CDR3 here is CASSVSGRSSYEQYF. Here the CDR3 DNA reads TGTGCCAGCAGCGTTAGCGGGAGGAGCTCCTACGAGCAGTACTTC.

This chain uses TRBV4-1 with TRBJ1-2; D remains unclear. Germline V CDR1 and CDR2: MGHRA, YSYEKL. The length of the CDR3 is 15 residues. V lost 0 bases and J lost 4, with 12 bases in between. In DNA form, the CDR3 reads TGCGCCAGCAGCCAAGATCAAGTAGGGCCCTATGGCTACACCTTC. The encoded protein is CASSQDQVGPYGYTF.

As to this clone: Other nucleotide sequences in the sample specify the same CDR3. V usage is TRBV27 and J usage is TRBJ2-1; TRBD1 aligns across 7 bases. V lost 6 bases, J lost 6 bases, and 11 bases stayed unmatched. The length of the CDR3 is 15 residues. Looked up from germline, CDR1 is MNHEY and CDR2 is SMNVEV (reference sequence). The chain's CDR3 is CASRPSGTGVNEQFF. The DNA for the CDR3 is TGTGCCAGCAGACCTTCCGGAACAGGGGTCAATGAGCAGTTCTTC.

V is TRBV4-1 and J is TRBJ1-1; possibly TRBD1 for D (5 bases). CDR3 length: 16 amino acids. CDR1 and CDR2 (germline): MGHRA, YSYEKL. V gave up 0 bases and J gave up 3 bases, with 14 bases separating them. The DNA for the CDR3 is TGCGCCAGCAGCCAAGAAGGCGCAGGGACGTACACTGAAGCTTTCTTT. Translation: CASSQEGAGTYTEAFF.

The genes are TRBV5-1 and TRBJ2-7; 8 bases are shared with TRBD1. This CDR3 contains 14 residues. The ends lost 4 bases at V and 2 bases at J; junction bases unmatched: 5. Germline V gene sequence: CDR1 SGHRS, CDR2 YFSETQ. The CDR3 protein is CASSTGQGTYEQYF. CDR3 bases: TGCGCCAGCAGCACAGGACAGGGAACCTACGAGCAGTACTTC.

This clone came up once. The CDR3 sequence is CASSLTAGPNQPQHF. The CDR3 DNA reads as TGTGCCAGCAGTTTGACAGCGGGACCCAATCAGCCCCAGCATTTT. The chain has TRBV27 and TRBJ1-5, with a tentative D call TRBD1 (5 bases). V was pared by 3 bases and J by 3 bases, with 12 bases between. The CDR3 consists of 15 residues. Germline V lookup: CDR1 MNHEY, CDR2 SMNVEV (reference sequence).

The CDR3 reads CASSGPDGTGGFLSTDTQYF. Here the CDR3 DNA reads TGCGCCAGCAGTGGCCCCGATGGGACAGGGGGGTTCCTAAGCACAGATACGCAGTATTTT. The chain is built from TRBV10-1 and TRBJ2-3, with 11 bases fitting TRBD1. Trimming at V came to 4 bases and at J to 0 bases, leaving 15 bases not matched to a gene. The CDR3 sequence is 20 residues long. Germline V lookup: CDR1 WNHNN, CDR2 SYGVQD (reference sequence).

On this clone: One end of the junction varies from germline; a read error may be responsible. The V call is TRBV7-9, the J call TRBJ2-7; either TRBD1 or TRBD2 may fit D (5 bases each). Germline values: CDR1 SEHNR, CDR2 FQNEAQ (reference sequence). The CDR3 has 16 amino acids. CDR3 sequence reads: CASSLARTGTGNEQYF. CDR3 nucleotide sequence: TGTGCCAGCAGCCTAGCCCGTACGGGGACGGGGAACGAGCAGTACTTC.

The CDR3 coding sequence is TGTGCCAGCAGCTCTAGCGTGGCGACCAGTGGGGTACTCTACAATGAGCAGTTCTTC. Amino acid sequence: CASSSSVATSGVLYNEQFF. This chain joins TRBV7-9 and TRBJ2-1; perhaps TRBD2 as D (6 bases). Germline-derived CDR1 and CDR2 are SEHNR and FQNEAQ (reference sequence). The length of the CDR3 is 19 residues. V was trimmed by 4 bases and J by 3 bases, leaving 25 bases between them. The whole variable domain, remainder taken from reference TRBV7-9 and TRBJ2-1, is DTGVSQNPRHKITKRGQNVTFRCDPISEHNRLYWYRQTLGQGPEFLTYFQNEAQLEKSRLLSDRFSAERPKGSFSTLEIQRTEQGDSAMYLCASSSSVATSGVLYNEQFFGPGTRLTVL.

The chain is built from TRBV4-2 and TRBJ1-5; D ambiguous. Germline CDR1 is LGHNA and CDR2 is YNFKEQ. Trimming took off 4 bases at V and 1 base at J, with 11 bases between the two ends. This CDR3 is 15 amino acids long. In nucleotides, the CDR3 is TGTGCCAGCAGCCTTACGGACGAAAGCAATCAGCCCCAGCATTTT. This codes for CASSLTDESNQPQHF.

The rearrangement links TRBV10-3 to TRBJ1-2; TRBD1 might be the D (6 bases). This CDR3 comprises 14 residues. The germline V gene encodes CDR1 ENHRY and CDR2 SYGVKD. Trimming removed 2 bases from V and 4 bases from J, with 11 bases in between. In DNA, the CDR3 is TGTGCCATCAGTGAGGGACAGCTCATCTATGGCTACACCTTC. Translated, it gives CAISEGQLIYGYTF.